The entry that follows covers one T cell receptor (beta chain) sequence. Its target is not known. This entry belongs to a study of cytomegalovirus exposure and HLA in healthy donors. The length of the CDR3 is 18 residues. CDR1 and CDR2 (germline): MDHEN, SYDVKM. J was trimmed by 0 bases and V by 5 bases; bases with no gene match: 6. The PCR ran on 60 Vbeta and 13 Jbeta primers. Per the original data handling: An analysis that came later counted 80 million or so unique TCR beta chains, around 10 million shared. Measured with immunoSEQ multiplex PCR; TCRdb has only the in-frame clones, and not every one. The DNA gave D and trimming, while V, J and clone size come from that table. Among about 120,000 clones listed, around 81% were seen once. General study points: Among TCR sequences, most were rare, though some public TCRs appeared in many donors. Most of the CMV-associated TCR beta chains (in a later analysis) appeared to be HLA-restricted. Because they were indistinguishable, some V segments, including TRBV6-2 and TRBV6-3, were excluded.

This receptor was identified in a woman in her twenties or thirties in good health and CMV-seronegative. Sequencing input: PBMCs. This chain links TRBV28 with TRBJ2-2; 13 bases map to TRBD2. CDR3 protein: CASSATSGRAANTGELFF. In nucleotides, the CDR3 is TGTGCCAGCAGTGCCACTAGCGGGAGGGCCGCGAACACCGGGGAGCTGTTTTTT.